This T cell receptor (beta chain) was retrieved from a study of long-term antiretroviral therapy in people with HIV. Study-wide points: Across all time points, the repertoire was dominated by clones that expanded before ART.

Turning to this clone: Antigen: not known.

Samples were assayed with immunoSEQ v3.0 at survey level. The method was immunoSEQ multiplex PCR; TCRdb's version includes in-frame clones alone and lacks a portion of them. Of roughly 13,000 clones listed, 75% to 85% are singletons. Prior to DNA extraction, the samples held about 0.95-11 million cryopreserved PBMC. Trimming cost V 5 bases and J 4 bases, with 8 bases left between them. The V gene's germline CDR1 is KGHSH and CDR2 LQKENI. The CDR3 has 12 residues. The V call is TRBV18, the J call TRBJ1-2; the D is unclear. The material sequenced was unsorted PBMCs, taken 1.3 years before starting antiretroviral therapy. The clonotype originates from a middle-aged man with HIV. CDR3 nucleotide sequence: TGTGCCAGCTCAGAGACAACCTATGGCTACACCTTC. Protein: CASSETTYGYTF.